This T cell receptor beta chain appears in the sequencing data of a study of cytotoxic CD8 clonotypes in ibrutinib-treated CLL. Looking at the study overall: The patient breakdown showed 10 to 12 relapsed/refractory and some 14 treatment-naive cases, with fewer than 18 IGHV unmutated. An average of 255,043 productive templates and 94,082 productive rearrangements was obtained per sample.

Produced via immunoSEQ multiplex PCR; TCRdb's table is partial and in-frame only. The table shows around 140,000 clones, with 80% to 90% occurring only once. Comments on this clone: What it binds is not known.

General study points: Clonality (at baseline) was higher than in age-matched healthy donors and tracked circulating CD8+ T-cell counts. Clonotypes that were public were uncommon, and they contracted or stayed stable on treatment.

There are 13 residues in the CDR3. CDR1 is MNHNY, CDR2 SVGAGI, per germline (reference sequence). Deletions cut 3 bases from V and 8 bases from J, with 11 bases between. The J gene is TRBJ1-5, the V gene TRBV6-6; no clear D. The sequencing here drew on PBMCs, taken after 24 months of ibrutinib treatment. The sequence derives from a human donor with chronic lymphocytic leukemia. This CDR3 is CASSYEGVEPQHF. The CDR3 nucleotides are TGTGCCAGCAGTTATGAGGGAGTGGAGCCCCAGCATTTT.